The entry that follows covers one TCR beta chain sequence. The antigen it recognizes is unknown. Per-nucleotide qualities are absent, and no much larger clonotype sits a single base away. The sample's time point label, in plain terms: baseline before oral tofacitinib. From alopecia areata patients, peripheral blood was collected along with lesional scalp punch biopsies. PBMCs were isolated by density centrifugation and stained for CD3, CD4 and CD8, and CD4+ and CD8+ T cells were sorted on a FACSAria. The data belong to a study of CD8+ T cells in alopecia areata (dated by TCRdb to 2016 to 2018). About the investigation overall: Treated patients were enrolled in an open-label pilot trial of oral tofacitinib, 5 to 10 mg twice daily, for moderate-to-severe alopecia areata. Tofacitinib was given for 6 to 18 months, followed by 6 months of follow-up off drug to assess delayed response and recurrence. High-throughput TCRbeta sequencing was used to examine T cell clonal expansion in alopecia areata in both the C3H/HeJ mouse model and human patients. On the human side, TCRbeta sequencing was run on scalp tissue and on sorted CD4+ and CD8+ peripheral blood T cells from healthy controls and from alopecia areata patients with either patchy or totalis/universalis disease. Biopsies were taken from tofacitinib-treated patients at baseline and again at 4 and 24 weeks into treatment, and several of those patients also had a later scalp biopsy. Scalp clonality was compared among normal scalp (n=4), patchy alopecia areata scalp (n=8), and alopecia totalis/universalis scalp (n=8). RNA was extracted with the PAXgene miRNA kit for fixed scalp, the miRNeasy kit for PBMCs, and the RNeasy kit for mouse skin. TCRbeta CDR3 regions were amplified by immunoSEQ multiplex PCR using 35 Vbeta forward and 13 Jbeta reverse primers. On the study overall, not on this receptor specifically: Compared with normal scalp, lesional scalp, particularly in alopecia totalis/universalis, had higher clonality and more expanded CD8+ clones, which suggests antigenic drive. Resident alphabeta T cells in normal human skin are also sequenced, complicating scalp TCR repertoire analysis, unlike mouse skin dominated by gammadelta T cells. Shared TCR sequences between patients were less evident than in mice, which may be partly attributable to HLA diversity in the patient population.

Library prep was done by the immunoSEQ multiplex PCR assay. RNA was extracted from all samples and reverse transcribed into cDNA, which served as template for TCR sequencing. First-strand cDNA was synthesized using SuperScript III with a 2:1 mix of oligo-dT and random hexamers. Amplification bias was assessed with a synthetic immune receptor repertoire, and residual bias was removed computationally. In the paper's pipeline: Raw reads were preprocessed to remove errors, and CDR3 was defined according to IMGT conventions as the region from the conserved cysteine to phenylalanine. To get clonality, Shannon entropy was normalized by log2 of the number of productive unique TCRs and the result was subtracted from 1. Whether scalp clones were CD4 or CD8 was inferred by matching scalp TCRbeta sequences against CD4 and CD8 repertoires sorted from blood. TCRdb mirrors the immuneACCESS table, restricted to in-frame sequences. Some clones are absent from its copies; in checked studies, under half trace to an unresolved V gene, and the reason for the others is unknown. V, J and clone size reflect that table, while D and trimming were determined from the DNA. Across this sample there are approximately 180,000 clones, with 50% to 75% seen only once. Over 12% of the sample goes to the ten largest clones.

Trimming at the junction amounts to 5 bases on V and 0 bases on J, and the germline ends lie 12 bases apart. The CDR3 goes from the cysteine to the phenylalanine over 15 residues. The CDR3 DNA has 45 bases and is translated from base 1. The germline V gene sets CDR1 to SGHRS and CDR2 to YFSETQ. Recombination joined TRBV5-1 with TRBJ2-1; no D gene call is confident. The receptor was derived from a human donor with alopecia areata. Material: CD4+ T cells sorted from blood, obtained at week 0. The CDR3 amino acid sequence is: CASSPPGPSYNEQFF. The nucleotide sequence is TGCGCCAGCAGTCCCCCGGGTCCCTCCTACAATGAGCAGTTCTTC.